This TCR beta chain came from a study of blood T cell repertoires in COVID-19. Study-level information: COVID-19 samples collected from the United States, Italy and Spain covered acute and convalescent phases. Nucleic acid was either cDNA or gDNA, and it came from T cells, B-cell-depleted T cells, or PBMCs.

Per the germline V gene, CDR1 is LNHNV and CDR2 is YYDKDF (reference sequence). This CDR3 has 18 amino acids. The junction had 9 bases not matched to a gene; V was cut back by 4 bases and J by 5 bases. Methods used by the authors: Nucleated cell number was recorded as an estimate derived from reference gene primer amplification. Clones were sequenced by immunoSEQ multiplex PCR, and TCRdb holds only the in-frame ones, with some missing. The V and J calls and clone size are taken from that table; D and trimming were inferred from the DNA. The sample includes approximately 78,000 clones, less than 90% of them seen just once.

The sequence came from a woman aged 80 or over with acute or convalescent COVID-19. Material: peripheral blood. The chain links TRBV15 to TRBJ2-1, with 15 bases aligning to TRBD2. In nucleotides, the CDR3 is TGTGCCACCAGCACCCGGACTAGCGGGGGGGCTTCGGACAATGAGCAGTTCTTC. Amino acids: CATSTRTSGGASDNEQFF. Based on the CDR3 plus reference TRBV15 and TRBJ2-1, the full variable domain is DAMVIQNPRYQVTQFGKPVTLSCSQTLNHNVMYWYQQKSSQAPKLLFHYYDKDFNNEADTPDNFQSRRPNTSFCFLDIRSPGLGDTAMYLCATSTRTSGGASDNEQFFGPGTRLTVL.